These T cell receptor beta chains were read from a single sample in a study of regulatory dendritic cells for organ transplantation. Assay: immunoSEQ multiplex PCR; the TCRdb copy retains only in-frame clones and omits some. The data show over 25,000 clones, with roughly 80% seen just once and about 0.095% held by the top ten. The sample consisted of naive CD4+ T cells from blood. These receptors all stem from a human donor in good health. Each CDR3 is given without its conserved first and last residue. D genes are given only for firm matches. Not all rows give a size; the values are once, few, many and, for expanded clones, a class.

d_call: NA; clone_size: NA; j_call: TRBJ2-1; cdr3_length: 11; v_call: TRBV2; cdr3_aa: ASKDLPYNEQF
d_call: NA; clone_size: NA; j_call: TRBJ1-2; cdr3_length: 12; v_call: TRBV6-1; cdr3_aa: ASSEVGQLDGYT
d_call: TRBD1; clone_size: NA; j_call: TRBJ2-1; cdr3_length: 13; v_call: TRBV7-3; cdr3_aa: ASSSPGQNYNEQF
d_call: TRBD1; clone_size: NA; j_call: TRBJ1-1; cdr3_length: 12; v_call: TRBV7-2; cdr3_aa: ASSLEGQGTEAF
d_call: NA; clone_size: few; j_call: TRBJ1-6; cdr3_length: 8; v_call: TRBV21-1; cdr3_aa: ASFRRALH
d_call: TRBD1; clone_size: NA; j_call: TRBJ1-2; cdr3_length: 10; v_call: TRBV10-3; cdr3_aa: AISGDSYGYT
d_call: NA; clone_size: once; j_call: TRBJ2-2; cdr3_length: 15; v_call: TRBV5-1; cdr3_aa: ASSLGTGFPNTGELF
d_call: TRBD1; clone_size: NA; j_call: TRBJ2-7; cdr3_length: 12; v_call: TRBV6-5; cdr3_aa: ASSPSTGGYEQY
d_call: TRBD1; clone_size: once; j_call: TRBJ2-3; cdr3_length: 16; v_call: TRBV29-1; cdr3_aa: SVRSPTGAWALLDTQY
d_call: TRBD1; clone_size: once; j_call: TRBJ2-5; cdr3_length: 12; v_call: TRBV18; cdr3_aa: ASSPRGTGEDQY
d_call: NA; clone_size: NA; j_call: TRBJ1-2; cdr3_length: 12; v_call: TRBV7-8; cdr3_aa: ASSLGQGNYGYT
d_call: TRBD1; clone_size: NA; j_call: TRBJ1-1; cdr3_length: 11; v_call: TRBV14; cdr3_aa: ASSQRQGAEAF
d_call: TRBD1; clone_size: NA; j_call: TRBJ1-4; cdr3_length: 13; v_call: TRBV5-1; cdr3_aa: ASSLMQGANEKLF
d_call: TRBD2; clone_size: NA; j_call: TRBJ2-3; cdr3_length: 13; v_call: TRBV4-1; cdr3_aa: ASSPQPGGSDTQY
d_call: TRBD1; clone_size: NA; j_call: TRBJ2-3; cdr3_length: 13; v_call: TRBV2; cdr3_aa: ASNRDSFLTDTQY
d_call: NA; clone_size: NA; j_call: TRBJ1-5; cdr3_length: 12; v_call: TRBV6-1; cdr3_aa: ASSGQYSNQPQH
d_call: NA; clone_size: NA; j_call: TRBJ2-5; cdr3_length: 12; v_call: TRBV7-3; cdr3_aa: ASSLSGKQETQY
d_call: TRBD1; clone_size: NA; j_call: TRBJ1-1; cdr3_length: 14; v_call: TRBV5-4; cdr3_aa: ASSPWFQGAGTEAF
d_call: NA; clone_size: NA; j_call: TRBJ2-7; cdr3_length: 12; v_call: TRBV11-2; cdr3_aa: ASSLDPVAYEQY
d_call: NA; clone_size: NA; j_call: TRBJ2-5; cdr3_length: 11; v_call: TRBV7-6; cdr3_aa: ASSLVPEETQY
d_call: TRBD1; clone_size: few; j_call: TRBJ1-4; cdr3_length: 12; v_call: TRBV5-1; cdr3_aa: ASSRGTGDEKLF
d_call: NA; clone_size: NA; j_call: TRBJ1-2; cdr3_length: 12; v_call: TRBV19; cdr3_aa: ASSMDRRNYGYT
d_call: TRBD2; clone_size: NA; j_call: TRBJ2-5; cdr3_length: 13; v_call: TRBV4-2; cdr3_aa: ASSTSGGEQETQY
d_call: TRBD2; clone_size: NA; j_call: TRBJ2-3; cdr3_length: 12; v_call: TRBV10-3; cdr3_aa: AISGSGGTDTQY
d_call: TRBD2; clone_size: NA; j_call: TRBJ2-7; cdr3_length: 14; v_call: TRBV10-3; cdr3_aa: AISESTGLAEHEQY
d_call: TRBD1; clone_size: NA; j_call: TRBJ1-3; cdr3_length: 12; v_call: TRBV2; cdr3_aa: ASRTGVSGNTIY
d_call: TRBD1; clone_size: NA; j_call: TRBJ1-6; cdr3_length: 14; v_call: TRBV7-2; cdr3_aa: ASSLGQSSYNSPLH
d_call: NA; clone_size: NA; j_call: TRBJ2-5; cdr3_length: 11; v_call: TRBV10-3; cdr3_aa: AISDRGEETQY
d_call: NA; clone_size: NA; j_call: TRBJ1-3; cdr3_length: 13; v_call: TRBV6-1; cdr3_aa: ASRNRGASGNTIY
d_call: TRBD1; clone_size: NA; j_call: TRBJ1-2; cdr3_length: 13; v_call: TRBV5-1; cdr3_aa: ASNRFPGQGLGYT
d_call: TRBD1; clone_size: NA; j_call: TRBJ2-3; cdr3_length: 14; v_call: TRBV27; cdr3_aa: ASYHTGGATPDTQY
d_call: NA; clone_size: NA; j_call: TRBJ1-2; cdr3_length: 15; v_call: TRBV11-2; cdr3_aa: ASSSPLGQESNYGYT
d_call: NA; clone_size: NA; j_call: TRBJ1-2; cdr3_length: 12; v_call: TRBV14; cdr3_aa: ASSQDAGNYGYT
d_call: NA; clone_size: NA; j_call: TRBJ2-3; cdr3_length: 12; v_call: TRBV19; cdr3_aa: ASRTQGRADTQY
d_call: TRBD1; clone_size: NA; j_call: TRBJ2-3; cdr3_length: 13; v_call: TRBV9; cdr3_aa: ASSVHQTGGDTQY
d_call: NA; clone_size: NA; j_call: TRBJ2-3; cdr3_length: 13; v_call: TRBV5-1; cdr3_aa: ASSGPGTSTDTQY
d_call: NA; clone_size: NA; j_call: TRBJ2-7; cdr3_length: 12; v_call: TRBV7-9; cdr3_aa: ASSSAGGNYEQY
d_call: TRBD2; clone_size: NA; j_call: TRBJ2-5; cdr3_length: 13; v_call: TRBV5-1; cdr3_aa: ASSLVAGGQETQY
d_call: NA; clone_size: NA; j_call: TRBJ2-7; cdr3_length: 16; v_call: TRBV19; cdr3_aa: ASSMWGGGSGNPYEQY
d_call: TRBD1; clone_size: NA; j_call: TRBJ1-4; cdr3_length: 15; v_call: TRBV6-1; cdr3_aa: ASSEAGTGQGAEKLF
d_call: NA; clone_size: NA; j_call: TRBJ2-7; cdr3_length: 12; v_call: TRBV13; cdr3_aa: ASSFRGRAGEQY
d_call: TRBD2; clone_size: NA; j_call: TRBJ2-2; cdr3_length: 15; v_call: TRBV7-2; cdr3_aa: ASSAPAGGTNTGELF
d_call: NA; clone_size: NA; j_call: TRBJ1-5; cdr3_length: 14; v_call: TRBV28; cdr3_aa: ASTPPRAPSNQPQH
d_call: NA; clone_size: NA; j_call: TRBJ1-1; cdr3_length: 13; v_call: TRBV7-8; cdr3_aa: ASSTRTERATEAF
d_call: NA; clone_size: few; j_call: TRBJ2-5; cdr3_length: 12; v_call: TRBV7-9; cdr3_aa: ASSLEKGWETQY
d_call: TRBD1; clone_size: NA; j_call: TRBJ1-2; cdr3_length: 15; v_call: TRBV19; cdr3_aa: ASSLRFPGQTMWVNT